These 20 T cell receptor beta chains originate from one sample sequenced in a study of T cell repertoires in cytomegalovirus infection. TCRdb passed the reads through MiXCR, listing each CDR3 protein once. The sample lists roughly 170,000 distinct CDR3 sequences, roughly 20% occurring once. These TCRs are of unknown antigen specificity. This material consisted of CD8+ T cells from cultured PBMCs, taken from culture after CMV antigen stimulation. The source of these receptors is a human donor in good health (CMV status not recorded). Some clones in this sample may be carry-over from other donors' samples.

This chain connects TRBV7-8 to TRBJ1-6; D possibly corresponds to TRBD1 (6 bases). CDR3 length: 14 amino acids. The germline V and J ends were trimmed by 4 bases and 10 bases, with 14 bases remaining between them. From germline, CDR1 is SGHVS and CDR2 FQNEAQ. The CDR3 loop is CASSSGGGHSPLHF. DNA for the CDR3: TGTGCCAGCAGCTCGGGCGGGGGCCACTCACCCCTCCACTTT.

Regarding this clonotype: At one of its ends the junction is not consistent with the germline gene, which may arise from a read error. V usage is TRBV7-7 and J usage is TRBJ2-3, with TRBD2 as a possible D gene (6 bases). Per the germline V gene, CDR1 is SSHAT and CDR2 is FNYEAQ (reference sequence). The CDR3 covers 17 residues. The chain's CDR3 is CASSLAEGRAVADTQYF. The CDR3 DNA follows: TGTGCTAGCAGCTTAGCGGAGGGCCGAGCGGTCGCGGATACGCAGTATTTT.

The chain carries TRBV27 and TRBJ2-1; 8 positions agree with TRBD1. The V gene end was trimmed by 8 bases and the J gene end by 4 bases; junction bases not matched to a gene: 7. Per germline, CDR1 MNHEY and CDR2 SMNVEV (reference sequence). The CDR3 consists of 14 residues. CDR3 amino acids: CASGWTGQYNEQFF. CDR3 DNA: TGTGCCAGCGGTTGGACAGGGCAGTACAATGAGCAGTTCTTC.

This chain joins TRBV6-5 and TRBJ2-1; D may be TRBD1 (7 bases). This CDR3 has 16 residues. Germline CDR1 and CDR2: MNHEY and SVGAGI. V shed 5 bases and J shed 4 bases, with 18 bases lying between them. The CDR3 nucleotides are TGTGCCAGCAGTCAAACCTGGGGGGACAGTTACAATGAGCAGTTCTTC. It translates to CASSQTWGDSYNEQFF.

This clonotype was seen a handful of times. The chain has TRBV11-2 and TRBJ2-5; D call uncertain. The CDR3 has 14 residues. The germline V gene encodes CDR1 SGHAT and CDR2 FQNNGV. Trimming removed 2 bases at V and 3 bases at J, with 10 bases between. Here the CDR3 DNA reads TGTGCCAGCAGCTTACAGCAGGCCGAAGAGACCCAGTACTTC. Protein: CASSLQQAEETQYF.

This chain connects TRBV11-2 to TRBJ2-3; D unresolved. The germline V gene has CDR1 SGHAT and CDR2 FQNNGV. The germline V and J ends were trimmed by 6 bases and 6 bases, with 16 bases remaining between them. The CDR3 sequence is 14 residues long. The CDR3 DNA reads TGTGCCAGCAGAAGGGCGCCGATCGCGGATACGCAGTATTTT. Protein: CASRRAPIADTQYF. The entire variable domain, with the rest obtained from reference TRBV11-2 and TRBJ2-3, is as follows: EAGVAQSPRYKIIEKRQSVAFWCNPISGHATLYWYQQILGQGPKLLIQFQNNGVVDDSQLPKDRFSAERLKGVDSTLKIQPAKLEDSAVYLCASRRAPIADTQYFGPGTRLTVL.

This chain links TRBV4-3 with TRBJ2-5, with 7 bases lining up with TRBD1. Germline V CDR1 and CDR2: LGHNA, YSLEER. V shed 4 bases and J 5 bases; nucleotides not matched to a gene: 13. This CDR3 is built from 16 residues. The CDR3 DNA follows: TGCGCCAGCAGCCGGGCTTTGAGAGGGGGCAGGGAGACCCAGTACTTC. This encodes CASSRALRGGRETQYF.

The V call is TRBV7-2, the J call TRBJ2-7; D is uncertain. Germline CDR1 reads SGHTA; CDR2 reads FQGNSA. There are 14 residues in the CDR3. Trimming took 1 base from V and 2 from J, leaving 9 bases between them. The CDR3 DNA is TGTGCCAGCAGCTTAGAGTGGCGGCCCTACGAGCAGTACTTC. This sequence encodes CASSLEWRPYEQYF.

This clonotype was observed a handful of times. The CDR3 is CASSQDYVPNTEAFF. The CDR3 DNA reads as TGCGCCAGCAGCCAAGATTACGTTCCGAACACTGAAGCTTTCTTT. The V gene is TRBV4-1, the J gene TRBJ1-1, with D unresolved. Germline CDR1 MGHRA, CDR2 YSYEKL. The CDR3 covers 15 residues. V was cut by 0 bases and J by 1 base, with 9 bases left in between.

This clonotype was seen a handful of times. This chain uses TRBV20-1 with TRBJ1-5; tentatively, D is TRBD1 (6 bases). This CDR3 is built from 16 residues. Germline-derived CDR1 and CDR2 are DFQATT and SNEGSKA (reference sequence). V lost 6 bases, J lost 0 bases, and 18 bases lay in between. This CDR3 reads CSAQPRDTYSNQPQHF. The CDR3 nucleotides are TGCAGTGCGCAGCCCCGGGACACCTATAGCAATCAGCCCCAGCATTTT.

The chain couples TRBV4-1 to TRBJ2-3; 9 bases map to TRBD1. The V segment lost 0 bases and the J segment 3 bases; nucleotides outside the gene matches: 10. In germline, CDR1 is MGHRA, CDR2 YSYEKL. The CDR3 covers 18 residues. CDR3 coding DNA: TGCGCCAGCAGCCAAGATCTCTGGGGACAGGGAGTGACAGATACGCAGTATTTT. Translation gives CASSQDLWGQGVTDTQYF.

This chain connects TRBV7-6 to TRBJ2-4; 9 bases agree with TRBD2. Germline CDR1 is SGHVS and CDR2 is FNYEAQ. The CDR3 runs 15 residues. The V and J ends lost 1 base and 8 bases, in that order; junction bases with no gene match: 6. For the CDR3, the DNA is TGTGCCAGCAGCTTAGGACCAGCGGGGGGAGACATTCAGTACTTC. Protein: CASSLGPAGGDIQYF. The complete variable domain, with remaining parts taken from reference TRBV7-6 and TRBJ2-4, reads GAGVSQSPRYKVTKRGQDVALRCDPISGHVSLYWYRQALGQGPEFLTYFNYEAQQDKSGLPNDRFSAERPEGSISTLTIQRTEQRDSAMYRCASSLGPAGGDIQYFGAGTRLSVL.

The CDR3 DNA follows: TGTGCCATCTCCCTCGTTTTTGCGGGGGGGCGGGAAGATACGCAGTATTTT. Its protein is CAISLVFAGGREDTQYF. The chain carries TRBV10-3 and TRBJ2-3; 9 positions match TRBD2. Per germline, CDR1 ENHRY and CDR2 SYGVKD. The CDR3 loop spans 17 amino acids. J lost 5 bases, V lost 8 bases, and 17 bases had no gene match.

This clonotype has a handful of counts. V and J are TRBV12-3 or TRBV12-4 and TRBJ1-1; D is perhaps TRBD1 (6 bases). The V end lost 3 bases, the J end lost 4 bases, and 12 bases lay between the germline ends. The CDR3 runs to 14 residues. Here the CDR3 DNA reads TGTGCCAGCAGTTTCGGGGTAGGGGGCACTGAAGCTTTCTTT. Amino acid sequence: CASSFGVGGTEAFF.

The gene calls are TRBV11-2 and TRBJ2-1; 9 bases map to TRBD1. Looked up from germline, CDR1 is SGHAT and CDR2 is FQNNGV. The CDR3 runs 15 residues. V lost 5 bases and J lost 8; bases outside the gene matches: 10. CDR3 DNA sequence: TGTGCCAGCAGCCCCGGGACAGGGAACTTGGATGAGCAGTTCTTC. This codes for CASSPGTGNLDEQFF.

The table lists this clonotype with a few counts. The chain has TRBV7-9 and TRBJ2-5; 8 bases line up with TRBD1. Germline CDR1 reads SEHNR; CDR2 reads FQNEAQ (reference sequence). This CDR3 contains 16 residues. Losses at the gene ends were 4 bases for V and 3 bases for J; bases not matched to a gene: 10. CDR3 sequence (DNA): TGTGCCAGCAGCTCGTACCGGGACAGGAGGAAAGAGACCCAGTACTTC. Amino acid sequence: CASSSYRDRRKETQYF.

There are a few counts of this clonotype. The chain combines TRBV7-9 with TRBJ1-5; 9 bases map to TRBD1. The V and J ends lost 4 bases and 8 bases, in that order; junction bases with no gene match: 12. The CDR3 sequence is 16 residues long. Germline V CDR1 and CDR2: SEHNR, FQNEAQ (reference sequence). DNA for the CDR3: TGTGCCAGCAGCTCAGACAGGGGGTCCCGATGGGAGCCCCAGCATTTT. It codes for CASSSDRGSRWEPQHF.

This clonotype appeared once. The V and J genes are TRBV6-2 or TRBV6-3 and TRBJ1-5, with D tentatively TRBD1 (6 bases). The V and J ends lost 5 bases and 0 bases respectively, with 11 bases between them. Germline lookup yields CDR1 MNHEY and CDR2 SVGEGT. The CDR3 runs 15 residues. In DNA form, the CDR3 reads TGTGCCAGCAGTCAGAGGGGGAATAGCAATCAGCCCCAGCATTTT. The encoded protein is CASSQRGNSNQPQHF.

The table lists this clonotype with a few counts. The chain joins TRBV12-3 or TRBV12-4 to TRBJ1-6; 7 bases are a match to TRBD1. The junction had 9 bases not matched to a gene; V was cut back by 5 bases and J by 5 bases. The CDR3 loop spans 16 amino acids. CDR3 in amino acids: CASSPETGRNNSPLHF. CDR3 DNA sequence: TGTGCCAGCAGTCCCGAGACAGGGAGGAATAATTCACCCCTCCACTTT.

The chain links TRBV6-5 to TRBJ1-2; D possibly corresponds to TRBD1 (5 bases). V was cut by 6 bases and J by 0 bases, with 11 bases left in between. The CDR3 covers 14 residues. Germline CDR1 is MNHEY and CDR2 is SVGAGI. CDR3 in amino acids: CASRRDSANYGYTF. CDR3 bases: TGTGCCAGCAGGCGGGACTCCGCTAACTATGGCTACACCTTC.